This TCR beta chain was captured by sequencing in a study of shared clonotypes between healthy human individuals. Whole-study findings and limits: Exclusively blood specimens were collected; tissue repertoires likely differ. Naive CD4 clonotypes overlapped across several donors at around 4.8%.

The assay was run at deep level. Repertoires were generated with immunoSEQ multiplex PCR, while TCRdb's copy carries only in-frame clones and drops some. This sample has under 1,100,000 clones, with about 76% found just once. Adult donors, all healthy and HIV-negative, had no recent acute infections or vaccinations. With V trimmed by 3 bases and J by 0 bases, 3 bases remained unmatched. Looked up from germline, CDR1 is SGHRS and CDR2 is YFSETQ. The CDR3 consists of 15 residues. To note about this clone: Its cognate antigen is unknown.

The chain has TRBV5-1 and TRBJ2-3; 8 nucleotides line up with TRBD2. The sample comprised memory CD4+ T cells sorted from blood. Subset here: CD45RA-negative fraction. The origin of this receptor is a man younger than 30 in good health. CDR3 DNA: TGCGCCAGCAGCTGGGCTAGCGGGAGCACAGATACGCAGTATTTT. Protein product: CASSWASGSTDTQYF.